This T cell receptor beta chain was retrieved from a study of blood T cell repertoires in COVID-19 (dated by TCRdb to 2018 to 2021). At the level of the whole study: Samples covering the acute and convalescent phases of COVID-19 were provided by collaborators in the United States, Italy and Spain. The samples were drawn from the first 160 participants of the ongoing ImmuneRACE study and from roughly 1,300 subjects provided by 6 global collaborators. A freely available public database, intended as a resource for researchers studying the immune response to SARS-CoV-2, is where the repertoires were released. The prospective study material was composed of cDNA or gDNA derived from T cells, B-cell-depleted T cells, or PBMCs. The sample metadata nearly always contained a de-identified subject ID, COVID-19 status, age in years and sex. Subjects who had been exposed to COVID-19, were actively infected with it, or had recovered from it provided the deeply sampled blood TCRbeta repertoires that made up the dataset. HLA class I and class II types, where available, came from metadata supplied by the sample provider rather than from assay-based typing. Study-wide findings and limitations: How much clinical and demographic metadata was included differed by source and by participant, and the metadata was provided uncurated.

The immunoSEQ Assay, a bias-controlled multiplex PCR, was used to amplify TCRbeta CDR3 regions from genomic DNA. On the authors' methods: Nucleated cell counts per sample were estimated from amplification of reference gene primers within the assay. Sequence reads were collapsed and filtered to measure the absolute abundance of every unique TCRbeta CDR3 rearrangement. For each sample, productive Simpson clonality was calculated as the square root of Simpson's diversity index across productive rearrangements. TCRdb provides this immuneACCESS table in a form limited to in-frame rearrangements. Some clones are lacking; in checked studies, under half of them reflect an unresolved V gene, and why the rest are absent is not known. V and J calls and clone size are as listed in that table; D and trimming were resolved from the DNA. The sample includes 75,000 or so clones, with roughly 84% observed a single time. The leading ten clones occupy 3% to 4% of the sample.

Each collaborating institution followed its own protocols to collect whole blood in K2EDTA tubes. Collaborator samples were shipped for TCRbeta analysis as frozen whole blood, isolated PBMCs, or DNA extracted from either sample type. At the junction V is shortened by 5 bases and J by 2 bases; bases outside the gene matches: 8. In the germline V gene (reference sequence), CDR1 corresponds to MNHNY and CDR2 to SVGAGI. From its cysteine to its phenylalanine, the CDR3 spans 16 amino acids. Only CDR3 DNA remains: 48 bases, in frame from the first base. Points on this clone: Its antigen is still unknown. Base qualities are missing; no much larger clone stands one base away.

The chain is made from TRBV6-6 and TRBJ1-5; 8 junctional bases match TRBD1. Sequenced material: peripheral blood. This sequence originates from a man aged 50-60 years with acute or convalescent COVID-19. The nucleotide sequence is TGTGCCAGCAGTACACAGACAGGGGCGGGCAATCAGCCCCAGCATTTT. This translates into CASSTQTGAGNQPQHF.